Listed below are T cell receptor beta chains from one sample, sequenced in a study of CD8+ T cells in alopecia areata. Libraries were prepared by immunoSEQ multiplex PCR; TCRdb keeps only in-frame clonotypes and omits some of them. The sample lists about 220,000 clones, about three fifths seen once, with 1.5% to 2% in the top ten. This material consisted of CD4+ T cells sorted from blood, taken at week 4, from a patient treated with tofacitinib. These receptors all stem from a human donor with alopecia areata. Both conserved end residues are part of each CDR3. The D gene is left open where the match is weak. Not every row has a clone size; where given, it reads once, few, many or a size class.

TGTGCCAGCAGTGACGGCGGGTTCGGGCAGCCCCAGCATTTT,CASSDGGFGQPQHF,TRBJ1-5,TRBV25-1,.,.
TGTGCCAGCAGTGAACAAACGGGGATACAAGAGACCCAGTACTTC,CASSEQTGIQETQYF,TRBJ2-5,TRBV2,few,.
TGTGCCAGCAGCACGAGACAGGGTTCTGGGGCCAACGTCCTGACTTTC,CASSTRQGSGANVLTF,TRBJ2-6,TRBV9,once,TRBD1
TGTGCCAGCAGCCCGGGACAGGGGGCCCGAGAGACCCAGTACTTC,CASSPGQGARETQYF,TRBJ2-5,TRBV11-3,few,TRBD1
TGTGCCAGCAGCCTCCAGGGGTTTAACACTGAAGCTTTCTTT,CASSLQGFNTEAFF,TRBJ1-1,TRBV7-6,.,.
TGTGCCAGCAGTTACTCTCGCCAGGGAGGGGAGACCCAGTACTTC,CASSYSRQGGETQYF,TRBJ2-5,TRBV6-5,.,TRBD2
TGTGCCAGCAGTCCTATACAGGGGGCGCATTCACCCCTCCACTTT,CASSPIQGAHSPLHF,TRBJ1-6,TRBV11-2,.,TRBD1
TGTGCCAGCAGCTACGGGACAGGGCCAGATACGCAGTATTTT,CASSYGTGPDTQYF,TRBJ2-3,TRBV7-6,.,TRBD1
TGCAGCGTACAGGCGAACACCGGGGAGCTGTTTTTT,CSVQANTGELFF,TRBJ2-2,TRBV29-1,.,.
TGCAGCGTTGTCGGACAGTTGAACACTGAAGCTTTCTTT,CSVVGQLNTEAFF,TRBJ1-1,TRBV29-1,once,.
TGCGCCAGCAGCCAAGTAGGACAGTCTAATGAAAAACTGTTTTTT,CASSQVGQSNEKLFF,TRBJ1-4,TRBV4-1,few,.
TGTGCCAGTAGTATACGGCAGGGGGGAATGAACACTGAAGCTTTCTTT,CASSIRQGGMNTEAFF,TRBJ1-1,TRBV19,.,TRBD1
TGTGCCAGCAGCGTAGAGCGGTCGGACAACGAGCAGTACTTC,CASSVERSDNEQYF,TRBJ2-7,TRBV9,.,.
TGTGCCAGCAGCGTAAGGGGAGGAGGGCCCAACTACGAGCAGTACTTC,CASSVRGGGPNYEQYF,TRBJ2-7,TRBV9,.,.
TGTGCCAGTAGTGACGGACAGATCAATCAGCCCCAGCATTTT,CASSDGQINQPQHF,TRBJ1-5,TRBV19,.,.
TGTGCCAGCAGCCCCGGGACCGCGAATAATTCACCCCTCCACTTT,CASSPGTANNSPLHF,TRBJ1-6,TRBV6-5,few,.
TGCAGTGGGACTAGGGGGGCGAAAGAGACCCAGTACTTC,CSGTRGAKETQYF,TRBJ2-5,TRBV29-1,.,TRBD2
TGCGCCAGCAGCTTGGTGACAGCTAAGACCATAGATACGCAGTATTTT,CASSLVTAKTIDTQYF,TRBJ2-3,TRBV5-1,few,.
TGCAGCGTTGCAAAACCGGGACAGGGGATCACTGAAGCTTTCTTT,CSVAKPGQGITEAFF,TRBJ1-1,TRBV29-1,.,TRBD1
TGCAGCGTTGAAAGACAGGGGACGGGTGAAGCTTTCTTT,CSVERQGTGEAFF,TRBJ1-1,TRBV29-1,.,TRBD1
TGTGCCAGCAGCTTGAGCCGACAGGGAGGCGAGCAGTACTTC,CASSLSRQGGEQYF,TRBJ2-7,TRBV7-2,many,.
TGTGCCACCAGCAGAGACGCCCGTGAAGCTTTCTTT,CATSRDAREAFF,TRBJ1-1,TRBV15,.,.
TGTGCCAGCAGCCTTAGATCTGGAGGCTACACCTTC,CASSLRSGGYTF,TRBJ1-2,TRBV13,.,.
TGTGCCAGCTCACCCGCCGGAGGGGCGGCGAGGACTGAAGCTTTCTTT,CASSPAGGAARTEAFF,TRBJ1-1,TRBV18,.,.
TGCGCCAGCAGCTTGGATCTGGTGCGGGGGCCCGGTGGCTACACCTTC,CASSLDLVRGPGGYTF,TRBJ1-2,TRBV5-1,.,.
TGTGCCAGCAGTCCGGGCCTCGACGAGTACTTC,CASSPGLDEYF,TRBJ2-7,TRBV2,few,.
TGTGCCAGTAGCCTTAAGGGGGGACAAGAGACCCAGTACTTC,CASSLKGGQETQYF,TRBJ2-5,TRBV19,few,.
TGTGCCATCAGTGGTTGGCTCGAGAGCACAGATACGCAGTATTTT,CAISGWLESTDTQYF,TRBJ2-3,TRBV10-3,.,.
TGCAGCGTTGAAGGACGGCGAGGAGCTTTCTTT,CSVEGRRGAFF,TRBJ1-1,TRBV29-1,.,.